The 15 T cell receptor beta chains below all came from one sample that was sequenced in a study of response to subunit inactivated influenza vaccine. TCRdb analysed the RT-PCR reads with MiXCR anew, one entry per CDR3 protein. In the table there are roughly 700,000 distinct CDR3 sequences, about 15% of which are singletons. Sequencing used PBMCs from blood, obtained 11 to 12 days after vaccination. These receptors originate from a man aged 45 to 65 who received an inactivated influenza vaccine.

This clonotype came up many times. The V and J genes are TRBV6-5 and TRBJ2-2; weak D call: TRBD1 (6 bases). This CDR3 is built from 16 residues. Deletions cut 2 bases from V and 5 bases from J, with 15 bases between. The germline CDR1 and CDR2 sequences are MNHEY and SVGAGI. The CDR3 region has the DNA TGTGCCAGCAGTTACCGAGGACAGAGAGGGACCGGGGAGCTGTTTTTT. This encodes CASSYRGQRGTGELFF.

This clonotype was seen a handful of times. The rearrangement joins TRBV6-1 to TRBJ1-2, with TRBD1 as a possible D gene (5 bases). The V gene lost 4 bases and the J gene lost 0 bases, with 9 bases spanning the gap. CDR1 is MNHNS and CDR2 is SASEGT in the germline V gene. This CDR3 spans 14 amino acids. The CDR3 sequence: CASSGTTANYGYTF. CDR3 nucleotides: TGTGCCAGCAGTGGCACGACAGCTAACTATGGCTACACCTTC.

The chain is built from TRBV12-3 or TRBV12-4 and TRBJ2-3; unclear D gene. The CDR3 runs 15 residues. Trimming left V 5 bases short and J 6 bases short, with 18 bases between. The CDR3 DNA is TGTGCCAGCAGTCTCCTTAGCTACCCTGGGGATACGCAGTATTTT. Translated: CASSLLSYPGDTQYF.

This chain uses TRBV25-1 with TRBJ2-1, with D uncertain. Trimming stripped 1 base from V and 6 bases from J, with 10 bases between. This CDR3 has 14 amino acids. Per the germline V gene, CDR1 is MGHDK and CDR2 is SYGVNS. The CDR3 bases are TGTGCCAGCAGTGAATGGTTACGTGGCAATGAGCAGTTCTTC. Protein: CASSEWLRGNEQFF.

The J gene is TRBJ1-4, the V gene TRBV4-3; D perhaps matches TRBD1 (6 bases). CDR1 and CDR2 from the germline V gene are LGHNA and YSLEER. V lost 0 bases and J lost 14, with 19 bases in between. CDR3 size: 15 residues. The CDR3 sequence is CASSQDGGAGLRLFF. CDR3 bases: TGCGCCAGCAGCCAAGACGGGGGGGCTGGGCTAAGGCTGTTTTTT.

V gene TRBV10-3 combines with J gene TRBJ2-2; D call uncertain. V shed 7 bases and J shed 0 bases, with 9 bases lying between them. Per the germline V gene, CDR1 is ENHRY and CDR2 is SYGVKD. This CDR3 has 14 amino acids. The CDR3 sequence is CAIKPSANTGELFF. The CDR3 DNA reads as TGTGCCATCAAACCCAGCGCGAACACCGGGGAGCTGTTTTTT.

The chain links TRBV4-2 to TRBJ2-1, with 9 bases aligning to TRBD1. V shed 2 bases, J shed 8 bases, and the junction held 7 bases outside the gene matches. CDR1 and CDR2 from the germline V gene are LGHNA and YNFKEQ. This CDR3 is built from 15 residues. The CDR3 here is CASSQLGQGLDEQFF. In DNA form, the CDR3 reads TGTGCCAGCAGCCAACTCGGACAGGGGTTGGATGAGCAGTTCTTC.

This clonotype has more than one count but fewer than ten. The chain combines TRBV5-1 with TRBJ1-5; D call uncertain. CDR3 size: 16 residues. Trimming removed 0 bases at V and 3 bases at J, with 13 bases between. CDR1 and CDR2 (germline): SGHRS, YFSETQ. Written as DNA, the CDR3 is TGCGCCAGCAGCTTGGGGGCCGGTGGGTACAATCAGCCCCAGCATTTT. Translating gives CASSLGAGGYNQPQHF.

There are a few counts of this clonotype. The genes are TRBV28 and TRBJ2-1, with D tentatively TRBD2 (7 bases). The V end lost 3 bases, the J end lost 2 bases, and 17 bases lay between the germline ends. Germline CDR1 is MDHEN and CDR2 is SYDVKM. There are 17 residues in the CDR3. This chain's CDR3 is CASSLGGGGPAYNEQFF. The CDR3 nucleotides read TGTGCCAGCAGTTTGGGGGGCGGGGGCCCAGCCTACAATGAGCAGTTCTTC.

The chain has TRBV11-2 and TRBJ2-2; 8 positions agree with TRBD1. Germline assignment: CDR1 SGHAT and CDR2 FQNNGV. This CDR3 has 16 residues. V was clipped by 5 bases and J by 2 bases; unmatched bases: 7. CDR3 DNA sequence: TGTGCCAGCAGCGTCTACAGGGGGAATAACACCGGGGAGCTGTTTTTT. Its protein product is CASSVYRGNNTGELFF. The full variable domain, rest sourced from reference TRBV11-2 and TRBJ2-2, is EAGVAQSPRYKIIEKRQSVAFWCNPISGHATLYWYQQILGQGPKLLIQFQNNGVVDDSQLPKDRFSAERLKGVDSTLKIQPAKLEDSAVYLCASSVYRGNNTGELFFGEGSRLTVL.

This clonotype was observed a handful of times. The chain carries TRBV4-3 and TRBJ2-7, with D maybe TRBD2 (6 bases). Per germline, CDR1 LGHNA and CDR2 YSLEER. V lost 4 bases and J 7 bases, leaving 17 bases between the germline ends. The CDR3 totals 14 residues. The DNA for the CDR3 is TGCGCCAGCAGCCTAGAAGTCGGGGGACTGGAGCAGTACTTC. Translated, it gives CASSLEVGGLEQYF.

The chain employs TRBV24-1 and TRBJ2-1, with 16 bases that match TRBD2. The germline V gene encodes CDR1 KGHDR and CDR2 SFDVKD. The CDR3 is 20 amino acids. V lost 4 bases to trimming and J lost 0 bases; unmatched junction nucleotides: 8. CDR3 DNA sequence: TGTGCCACCAGTGAAACCAGGGGACTAGCGGGAGGGAGCTCCTACAATGAGCAGTTCTTC. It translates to CATSETRGLAGGSSYNEQFF.

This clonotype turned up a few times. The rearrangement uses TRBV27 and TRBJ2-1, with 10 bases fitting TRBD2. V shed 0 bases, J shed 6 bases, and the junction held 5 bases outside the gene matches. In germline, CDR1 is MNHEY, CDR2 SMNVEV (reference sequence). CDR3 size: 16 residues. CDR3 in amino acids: CASSLSLAGAFNEQFF. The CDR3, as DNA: TGTGCCAGCAGTTTATCGCTAGCGGGGGCCTTCAATGAGCAGTTCTTC.

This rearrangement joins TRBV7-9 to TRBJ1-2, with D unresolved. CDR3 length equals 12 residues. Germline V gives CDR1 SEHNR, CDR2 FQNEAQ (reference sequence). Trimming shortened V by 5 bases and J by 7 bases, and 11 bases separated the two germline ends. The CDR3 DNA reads TGTGCCAGCAGCCTAGGGAGCGCTGGCTACACCTTC. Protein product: CASSLGSAGYTF.

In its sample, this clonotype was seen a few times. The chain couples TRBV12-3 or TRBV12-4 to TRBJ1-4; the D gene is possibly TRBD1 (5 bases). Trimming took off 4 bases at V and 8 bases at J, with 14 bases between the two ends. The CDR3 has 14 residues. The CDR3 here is CASSSRGDGEKLFF. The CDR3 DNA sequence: TGTGCCAGCAGTTCGCGGGGCGACGGAGAAAAACTGTTTTTT.